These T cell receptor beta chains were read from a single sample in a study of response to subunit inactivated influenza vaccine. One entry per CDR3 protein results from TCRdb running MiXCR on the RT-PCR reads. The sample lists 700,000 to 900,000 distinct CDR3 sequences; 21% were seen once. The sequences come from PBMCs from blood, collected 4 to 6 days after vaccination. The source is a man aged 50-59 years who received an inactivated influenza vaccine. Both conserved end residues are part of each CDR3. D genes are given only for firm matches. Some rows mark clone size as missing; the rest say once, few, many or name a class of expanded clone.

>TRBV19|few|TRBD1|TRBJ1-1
TGTGCCAGTAGTATGGCCAGGACAGGGGGGAACACTGAAGCTTTCTTT
CASSMARTGGNTEAFF
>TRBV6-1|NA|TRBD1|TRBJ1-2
TGTGCCAGCAGCACCCGTCGGGGACAGGGATGGGTTGGCTACACCTTC
CASSTRRGQGWVGYTF
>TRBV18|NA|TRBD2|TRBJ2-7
TGTGCCAGCTCACCAGTCCGACTAGCCTTTGGCTACGAGCAGTACTTC
CASSPVRLAFGYEQYF
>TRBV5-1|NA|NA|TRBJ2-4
TGCGCCAGGCTGACGACCAAAAACATTCAGTACTTC
CARLTTKNIQYF
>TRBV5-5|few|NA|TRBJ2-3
TGTGCCAGCACCTCCCCGGCGGGCATTAGCACAGATACGCAGTATTTT
CASTSPAGISTDTQYF
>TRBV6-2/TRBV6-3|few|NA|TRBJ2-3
TGTGCCAGCAGCACGAATACAGAAGATACGCAGTATTTT
CASSTNTEDTQYF
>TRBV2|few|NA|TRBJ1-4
TGTGCCAGCAGTGTCCAGGGTGGTGAAAAACTGTTTTTT
CASSVQGGEKLFF
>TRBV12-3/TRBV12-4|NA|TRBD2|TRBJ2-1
TGTGCCAGCAGTTTAGTATCTAGCGGGTTGGGTCGGGGGTTCTTC
CASSLVSSGLGRGFF
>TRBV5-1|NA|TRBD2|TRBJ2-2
TGCGCCAGCGGCTCCCCTAGCGGGGTCGACACCGGGGAGCTGTTTTTT
CASGSPSGVDTGELFF
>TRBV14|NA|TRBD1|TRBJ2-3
TGTGCCAGCAGCCAATGGGACAGAAGCACAGATACGCAGTATTTT
CASSQWDRSTDTQYF
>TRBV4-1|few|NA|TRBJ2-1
TGCGCCAGCAGCCGACGGGGGCAGGTGAGCTCCTACAATGAGCAGTTCTTC
CASSRRGQVSSYNEQFF
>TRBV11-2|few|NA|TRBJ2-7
TGTGCCAGCAGCTTAGTTCTTTCCGAGCAGTACTTC
CASSLVLSEQYF
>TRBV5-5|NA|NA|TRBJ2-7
TGTGCCAGCAGTATGAGGGGAAGCGAGCAGTACTTC
CASSMRGSEQYF
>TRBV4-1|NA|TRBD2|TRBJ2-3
TGCGCCAGCACACCGACTAGCGGGGGGCGTGGAGATACGCAGTATTTT
CASTPTSGGRGDTQYF